This paragraph covers one T cell receptor beta chain sequence. Sequenced by immunoSEQ multiplex PCR; TCRdb stores in-frame clones only, minus some. The sample yields some 390,000 clones, roughly nine tenths seen once. The record originates from a study of blood T cell repertoires in COVID-19. In terms of age and location, participants ranged from roughly 18 to 100 years and lived in about 25 US areas. Sample: PBMCs or T cells enriched from blood (not recorded which). The receptor comes from a man aged 25 to 45 who had recovered from COVID-19.

CDR3 loop: CASSQGHSTLYNEQFF. CDR3 DNA sequence: TGCGCCAGCAGCCAGGGTCACAGTACCCTCTACAATGAGCAGTTCTTC. The genes are TRBV4-1 and TRBJ2-1; the D is unclear. Deletions cut 3 bases from V and 3 bases from J, with 15 bases between. The CDR3 covers 16 residues. Germline CDR1 reads MGHRA; CDR2 reads YSYEKL.